These 16 T cell receptor beta chains were sequenced from one sample in a study of post-analysis software for immune sequencing data. Findings and caveats of the study: Controls had lower frequencies than patients of a handful of TRBV segments, which included TRBV5-6, TRBV5-1 and TRBV20-1.

Which antigens these TCRs recognize remains unknown. The library was made from cDNA and included unique molecular identifiers. TCRdb reprocessed the PCR reads with MiXCR, giving one entry per CDR3 protein. Of roughly 670,000 distinct CDR3 sequences listed, approximately 59% are singletons. The sequenced sample consisted of blood. These receptors were collected from a girl aged 2 to 10 with multiple sclerosis.

V gene TRBV20-1 combines with J gene TRBJ2-7, with 7 bases fitting TRBD2. The V and J ends lost 3 bases and 6 bases, in that order; junction bases with no gene match: 11. This CDR3 region has 14 residues. Germline V gives CDR1 DFQATT, CDR2 SNEGSKA (reference sequence). The CDR3 DNA reads as TGCAGTGCTAGTCAACTAGCGCCCTTTGGCGAGCAGTACTTC. Translation: CSASQLAPFGEQYF.

V and J are TRBV6-6 and TRBJ2-1, with D perhaps given as TRBD1 or TRBD2 (5 bases each). The J call could be wrong; TRBJ2-7 is a better fit for the DNA end. The germline gives CDR1 MNHNY, CDR2 SVGAGI (reference sequence). The CDR3 length is 15 residues. The CDR3 coding sequence is TGTGCCAGCAGTCGACCAGGGAGCTCCTACAATGAGCAGTACTTC. Translating gives CASSRPGSSYNEQYF.

The chain joins TRBV7-6 to TRBJ1-1, with 9 positions matching TRBD1. The CDR3 has 18 residues. V dropped 7 bases and J dropped 0; count of bases not matched to a gene: 15. Germline CDR1 and CDR2: SGHVS and FNYEAQ. Here the CDR3 reads CASTKGTGTGPMNTEAFF. For the CDR3, the DNA is TGTGCCAGCACCAAAGGAACCGGGACAGGGCCCATGAACACTGAAGCTTTCTTT.

Note on this clonotype: Given a much more abundant clone one base away, this may be a read error. The chain couples TRBV28 to TRBJ2-3; maybe TRBD2 (6 bases). The V and J ends lost 6 bases and 1 base respectively, with 8 bases between them. The CDR3 has 13 amino acids. Per the germline V gene, CDR1 is MDHEN and CDR2 is SYDVKM. The CDR3 DNA is TGTGCCAGCAGGCCTAGCGGCACAGATACGCAGTATTTT. This codes for CASRPSGTDTQYF.

This clonotype was picked up a small number of times. The chain links TRBV29-1 to TRBJ2-5; D assignment may be TRBD1 or TRBD2 (6 bases each). The ends were cut back, 5 bases at V and 4 bases at J, with 23 bases in the middle. CDR1 is SQVTM, CDR2 ANQGSEA, per germline. The CDR3 extends over 16 amino acids. The CDR3 loop is CSVQDGGPTWGETQYF. DNA of the CDR3: TGCAGCGTTCAGGATGGGGGGCCGACCTGGGGAGAGACCCAGTACTTC.

As for this clonotype: Being one base from a much bigger clone, this may be a read error. V and J are TRBV4-3 and TRBJ1-2, with D possibly being TRBD1 (5 bases). The V and J ends lost 0 bases and 4 bases respectively, with 21 bases between them. There are 18 residues in the CDR3. Germline assignment: CDR1 LGHNA and CDR2 YSLEER. The CDR3 DNA reads as TGCGCCAGCAGCCAAGAAGCGGTACGGGGGGATCGTATCTATGGCTACACCTTC. Its translation is CASSQEAVRGDRIYGYTF.

This chain links TRBV3-1 with TRBJ2-1; no clear D. Germline CDR1 reads LGHDT; CDR2 reads YNNKEL (reference sequence). V was pared by 1 base and J by 8 bases, with 6 bases between. The CDR3 length is 12 residues. Here the CDR3 reads CASSQVDHEQFF. For the CDR3, the DNA is TGTGCCAGCAGCCAAGTGGACCATGAGCAGTTCTTC.

As regards this clonotype: Its ends do not fully match the called genes, so a read error is possible. This chain uses TRBV7-2 with TRBJ2-6; the D is unclear. CDR1 is SGHTA and CDR2 is FQGNSA in the germline V gene. The CDR3 has 15 amino acids. The CDR3 spells CASSIANSGANVLTF. Here the CDR3 DNA reads TGTGCCAGCAGCATAGCCAACTCTGGGGCCAACGTCCTGACTTTC.

Details on this clonotype: A read error may be the cause here, since a much bigger clone is one base away. The rearrangement uses TRBV6-5 and TRBJ1-2; 7 bases fit TRBD1. Per the germline V gene, CDR1 is MNHEY and CDR2 is SVGAGI. This CDR3 comprises 13 residues. V shed 4 bases and J 5 bases; nucleotides not matched to a gene: 4. CDR3 sequence (DNA): TGTGCCAGCAGTTCCGGGACAGAGTATGGCTACACCTTC. Residues: CASSSGTEYGYTF.

The rearrangement uses TRBV7-9 and TRBJ2-1; D possibly corresponds to TRBD1 (5 bases). The CDR3 consists of 17 residues. CDR1 and CDR2 (germline): SEHNR, FQNEAQ (reference sequence). With 0 bases removed from V and 0 bases from J, the gap between germline ends came to 12 bases. The CDR3 region has the DNA TGTGCCAGCAGCTTAGCTTCGGACACGAGCTCCTACAATGAGCAGTTCTTC. The encoded protein is CASSLASDTSSYNEQFF.

The V gene is TRBV9, the J gene TRBJ1-1; 12 bases agree with TRBD1. The CDR3 runs to 14 residues. Trimming cost V 3 bases and J 6 bases; bases outside gene matches: 3. In germline, CDR1 is SGDLS, CDR2 YYNGEE. The CDR3: CASSAGQGAAEAFF. CDR3 nucleotide sequence: TGTGCCAGCAGCGCGGGACAGGGGGCGGCTGAAGCTTTCTTT.

This sequence joins TRBV12-3 or TRBV12-4 and TRBJ2-7, with 10 bases lining up with TRBD1. This CDR3 has 17 residues. With V trimmed by 7 bases and J by 1 base, 13 bases remained unmatched. DNA for the CDR3: TGTGCCAGCACCCAGTACGCGGGGACAGGGGCATCCTACGAGCAGTACTTC. Its translation: CASTQYAGTGASYEQYF.

The chain couples TRBV9 to TRBJ2-5; D possibly corresponds to TRBD2 (5 bases). The CDR3 runs to 14 residues. Germline CDR1 and CDR2: SGDLS and YYNGEE. V gave up 0 bases and J gave up 1 base, with 7 bases separating them. CDR3 loop: CASSVGTGQETQYF. In DNA form, the CDR3 reads TGTGCCAGCAGCGTAGGGACTGGCCAAGAGACCCAGTACTTC.

The sample holds a few counts of this clonotype. V and J are TRBV6-2 or TRBV6-3 and TRBJ2-7; tentative D call: TRBD2 (6 bases). The V and J ends lost 10 bases and 3 bases respectively, with 16 bases between them. The CDR3 contains 13 residues. The germline CDR1 and CDR2 sequences are MNHEY and SVGEGT. The CDR3 region has the DNA TGTGCCACGGGCCCCTCGGGGGACTACGAGCAGTACTTC. This codes for CATGPSGDYEQYF.

This clonotype was seen a few times. This rearrangement joins TRBV6-4 to TRBJ2-5, with no clear D. TRBJ2-7 explains the end of the DNA better; the J call may be wrong. The length of the CDR3 is 9 residues. Germline V gene data show CDR1 as MRHNA and CDR2 as SNTAGT. The chain's CDR3 is CASWGEQYF. The CDR3 bases are TGTGCCAGCTGGGGCGAGCAGTACTTC.

Only a few counts were recorded for this clonotype. The chain uses TRBV7-2 and TRBJ2-1; 10 nucleotides align to TRBD1. Trimming at V came to 5 bases and at J to 4 bases, leaving 11 bases not matched to a gene. The CDR3 loop spans 17 amino acids. The germline gives CDR1 SGHTA, CDR2 FQGNSA. In DNA form, the CDR3 reads TGTGCCAGCAGCCACTCTACCGGGACAGGGGTTTACAATGAGCAGTTCTTC. This codes for CASSHSTGTGVYNEQFF. Looking up the rest from reference TRBV7-2 and TRBJ2-1 gives the full variable domain: GAGVSQSPSNKVTEKGKDVELRCDPISGHTALYWYRQSLGQGLEFLIYFQGNSAPDKSGLPSDRFSAERTGGSVSTLTIQRTQQEDSAVYLCASSHSTGTGVYNEQFFGPGTRLTVL.